Shown below are 9 T cell receptor beta chains from a single sample sequenced in a study of blood T cells in healthy people across ages. Alongside a J-beta primer mix, a sample-barcoded 5' primer served in a second PCR lasting roughly 6 to 11 cycles. TCRdb reprocessed the 5' RACE reads via MiXCR and lists one record per CDR3 protein. Among some 1.5 million distinct CDR3 sequences listed, roughly 43% were seen once. Sequenced material: blood. These TCRs come from a young woman in good health.

The sample holds a few counts of this clonotype. The V call is TRBV14, the J call TRBJ2-1; the D is unclear. Germline V gene sequence: CDR1 SGHDN, CDR2 FVKESK. CDR3 length: 16 amino acids. Trimming cost V 4 bases and J 3 bases, with 16 bases left between them. CDR3 DNA: TGTGCCAGCAGCCCCTCCCTCGGGCTAGGCTACAATGAGCAGTTCTTC. It translates to CASSPSLGLGYNEQFF. Filled out from reference TRBV14 and TRBJ2-1, the complete variable domain reads EAGVTQFPSHSVIEKGQTVTLRCDPISGHDNLYWYRRVMGKEIKFLLHFVKESKQDESGMPNNRFLAERTGGTYSTLKVQPAELEDSGVYFCASSPSLGLGYNEQFFGPGTRLTVL.

Here the CDR3 DNA reads TGTGCCAGCAGCTTAGACGGGACAGGGAGGGCCGGGGAGCTGTTTTTT. This codes for CASSLDGTGRAGELFF. V is TRBV7-2 and J is TRBJ2-2; 9 nucleotides agree with TRBD1. CDR1 is SGHTA and CDR2 is FQGNSA in the germline V gene. Trimming took 1 base from V and 6 from J; bases not matched to a gene: 6. The CDR3 is 16 residues long.

This clonotype was seen a handful of times. The chain carries TRBV20-1 and TRBJ1-5, with 7 positions matching TRBD1. V shed 6 bases and J 5 bases; nucleotides not matched to a gene: 7. CDR3 size: 13 residues. CDR1 is DFQATT, CDR2 SNEGSKA, per germline (reference sequence). CDR3 amino acids: CSATGTADQPQHF. In nucleotides, the CDR3 is TGCAGTGCCACAGGGACAGCAGATCAGCCCCAGCATTTT.

The J gene is TRBJ2-1, the V gene TRBV9; TRBD2 agrees at 10 bases. TRBJ2-7 matches the DNA end more closely, so the J call is doubtful. The CDR3 contains 16 residues. Germline-derived CDR1 and CDR2 are SGDLS and YYNGEE. The CDR3 protein is CASSFRTSGDYNEQYF. DNA of the CDR3: TGTGCCAGCAGCTTCCGGACTAGCGGAGATTACAATGAGCAGTACTTC.

This chain links TRBV7-2 with TRBJ2-7; 10 bases match TRBD2. Germline loops: CDR1 SGHTA, CDR2 FQGNSA. The CDR3 has 19 amino acids. With 3 bases clipped from V and 7 bases from J, the junction kept 21 bases outside the gene matches. The CDR3 is CASSFVKGPSGSSYNEQYF. The CDR3 DNA reads TGTGCCAGCAGCTTCGTAAAAGGACCTAGCGGGAGCTCCTACAATGAGCAGTACTTC.

The CDR3 loop is CASTLLGSSTDTQYF. CDR3 nucleotide sequence: TGCGCCAGCACCCTATTGGGATCTAGCACAGATACGCAGTATTTT. V usage is TRBV5-1 and J usage is TRBJ2-3; D is unclear. This CDR3 has 15 amino acids. Trimming cost V 6 bases and J 0 bases, with 14 bases left between them. CDR1 SGHRS and CDR2 YFSETQ come from the germline V gene. Full variable domain (missing parts from reference TRBV5-1 and TRBJ2-3): KAGVTQTPRYLIKTRGQQVTLSCSPISGHRSVSWYQQTPGQGLQFLFEYFSETQRNKGNFPGRFSGRQFSNSRSEMNVSTLELGDSALYLCASTLLGSSTDTQYFGPGTRLTVL.

CDR3 sequence reads: CASSQDRAGTTSTDTQYF. As DNA, the CDR3 is TGTGCCAGCAGCCAAGACAGGGCAGGGACTACTAGCACAGATACGCAGTATTTT. The V call is TRBV4-2, the J call TRBJ2-3, with 7 bases that match TRBD2. Trimming at V came to 0 bases and at J to 0 bases, leaving 9 bases not matched to a gene. Germline V lookup: CDR1 LGHNA, CDR2 YNFKEQ. This CDR3 has 18 residues.

This clonotype was picked up a small number of times. The rearrangement joins TRBV27 to TRBJ2-2, with TRBD2 matching over 11 bases. Germline lookup yields CDR1 MNHEY and CDR2 SMNVEV (reference sequence). The CDR3 length is 15 residues. Unmatched junction bases numbered 5, after V lost 4 bases and J lost 7 bases. CDR3 protein: CASSSLAGGNGELFF. The CDR3 DNA sequence: TGTGCCAGCAGTTCCCTAGCGGGGGGTAACGGGGAGCTGTTTTTT.

J is TRBJ2-1 and V is TRBV20-1; 16 nucleotides match TRBD2. The CDR3 covers 15 residues. CDR1 is DFQATT, CDR2 SNEGSKA, per germline (reference sequence). Germline trimming cut 5 bases from V and 5 bases from J; bases unmatched to any gene: 3. CDR3 sequence reads: CSAGTSGRADNEQFF. CDR3 DNA sequence: TGCAGTGCTGGGACTAGCGGGAGGGCTGACAATGAGCAGTTCTTC.